The clone carrying this TCR beta chain occurred a few times. No antigen is known for it. These data belong to a study of regulatory T cells in long-lasting Graves disease. Study-level findings and limits: Repertoires from persistent disease leaned toward TRBV28, TRBJ1-2 and TRBJ2-5.

Trimming removed 7 bases from V and 7 bases from J, with 20 bases in between. The CDR3 is 15 amino acids. CDR1 and CDR2 from the germline V gene are MDHEN and SYDVKM. Arm-PCR of CDR3 regions with iRepertoire HTBI primers generated TCR beta libraries. Via MiXCR, TCRdb re-called the multiplex PCR reads, giving one row per CDR3 protein. The table includes some 500,000 distinct CDR3 sequences, 16% detected once. The time point here: newly diagnosed GD, antithyroid drugs for less than 3 months. From RNA extracted from PBMCs, the TCR library was made. Diagnosis followed American Thyroid Association guidelines for Graves' disease. A peripheral blood sample, 7 to 9 milliliters in volume, was drawn into EDTA tubes. These data also formed part of another study, on T cells in Graves' hyperthyroidism and ophthalmopathy.

The origin of this receptor is a middle-aged woman with Graves disease. Source: peripheral blood mononuclear cells (PBMCs), taken at new diagnosis, from a patient treated with antithyroid drugs. The V and J genes are TRBV28 and TRBJ1-5, with D possibly TRBD1 on 5 matching bases. CDR3 in DNA: TGTGCCAGCACCCATGGGGCAGCCGTGAGGCAGCCCCAGCATTTT. Translating it yields CASTHGAAVRQPQHF.